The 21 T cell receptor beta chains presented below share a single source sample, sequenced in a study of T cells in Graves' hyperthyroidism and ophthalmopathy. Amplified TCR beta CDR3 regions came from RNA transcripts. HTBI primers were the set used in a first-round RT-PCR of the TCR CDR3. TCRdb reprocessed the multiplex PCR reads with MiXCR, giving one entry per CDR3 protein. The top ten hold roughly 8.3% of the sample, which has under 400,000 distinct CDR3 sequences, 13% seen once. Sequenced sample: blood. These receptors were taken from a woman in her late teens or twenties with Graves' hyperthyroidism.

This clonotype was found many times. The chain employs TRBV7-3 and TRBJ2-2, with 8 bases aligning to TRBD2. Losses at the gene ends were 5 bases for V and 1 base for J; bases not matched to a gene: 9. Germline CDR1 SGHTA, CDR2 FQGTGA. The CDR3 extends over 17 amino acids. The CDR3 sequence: CASSPLPSGGNTGELFF. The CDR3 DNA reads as TGTGCCAGCAGCCCGTTACCCAGCGGGGGGAACACCGGGGAGCTGTTTTTT.

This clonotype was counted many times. Here the CDR3 reads CASSRLQRPTDTQYF. CDR3 nucleotide sequence: TGCGCCAGCAGCCGCCTGCAGCGGCCCACAGATACGCAGTATTTT. This rearrangement joins TRBV5-1 to TRBJ2-3; tentative D call: TRBD2 (5 bases). The CDR3 totals 15 residues. From germline, CDR1 is SGHRS and CDR2 YFSETQ. Trimming took 4 bases from V and 2 from J, leaving 14 bases between them.

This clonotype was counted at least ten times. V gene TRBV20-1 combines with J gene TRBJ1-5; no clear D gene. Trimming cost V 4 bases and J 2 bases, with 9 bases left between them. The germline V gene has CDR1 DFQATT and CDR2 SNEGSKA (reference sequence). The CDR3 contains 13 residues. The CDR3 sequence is CSATDSGNQPQHF. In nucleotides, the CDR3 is TGCAGTGCTACGGATTCGGGCAATCAGCCCCAGCATTTT.

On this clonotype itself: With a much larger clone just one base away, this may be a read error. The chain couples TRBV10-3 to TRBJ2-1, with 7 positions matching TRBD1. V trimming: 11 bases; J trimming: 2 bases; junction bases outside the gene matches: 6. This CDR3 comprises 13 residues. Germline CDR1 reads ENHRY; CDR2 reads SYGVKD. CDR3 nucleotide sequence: TGTGCCGTCAATGACAGGGCCTACAATGAGCAGTTCTTC. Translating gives CAVNDRAYNEQFF.

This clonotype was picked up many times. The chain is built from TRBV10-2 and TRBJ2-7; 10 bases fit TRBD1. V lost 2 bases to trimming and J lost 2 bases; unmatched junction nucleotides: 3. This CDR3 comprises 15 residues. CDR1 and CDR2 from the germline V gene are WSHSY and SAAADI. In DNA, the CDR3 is TGCGCCAGCAGTGAGAGGACAGGGGGGCCCTACGAGCAGTACTTC. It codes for CASSERTGGPYEQYF.

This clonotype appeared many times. The CDR3 bases are TGTGCCAGCAGCTCCTACCTAGCGGGGGGCCCGGATACGCAGTATTTT. Amino acids: CASSSYLAGGPDTQYF. V usage is TRBV7-2 and J usage is TRBJ2-3, with 11 bases fitting TRBD2. Germline V lookup: CDR1 SGHTA, CDR2 FQGNSA. Unmatched junction bases numbered 9, after V lost 4 bases and J lost 6 bases. There are 16 residues in the CDR3.

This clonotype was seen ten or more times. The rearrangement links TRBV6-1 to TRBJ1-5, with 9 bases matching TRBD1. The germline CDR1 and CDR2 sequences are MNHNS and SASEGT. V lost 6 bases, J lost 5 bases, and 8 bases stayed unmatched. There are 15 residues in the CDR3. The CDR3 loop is CASRRGQGPYQPQHF. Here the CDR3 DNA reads TGTGCCAGCAGACGGGGACAGGGACCTTATCAGCCCCAGCATTTT.

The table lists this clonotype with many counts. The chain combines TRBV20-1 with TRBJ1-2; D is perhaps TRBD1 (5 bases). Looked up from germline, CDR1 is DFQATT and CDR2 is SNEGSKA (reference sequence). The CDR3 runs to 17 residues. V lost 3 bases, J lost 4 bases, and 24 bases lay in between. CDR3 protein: CSASIRLLRQKLYGYTF. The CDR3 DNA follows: TGCAGTGCTAGTATACGTCTGTTGAGACAGAAACTCTATGGCTACACCTTC.

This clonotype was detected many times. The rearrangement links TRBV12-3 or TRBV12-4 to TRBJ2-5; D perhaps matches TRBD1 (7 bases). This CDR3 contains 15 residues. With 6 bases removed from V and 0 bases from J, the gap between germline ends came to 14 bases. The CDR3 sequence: CASRGGQLDQETQYF. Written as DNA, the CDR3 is TGTGCCAGCAGGGGGGGACAGTTGGACCAAGAGACCCAGTACTTC.

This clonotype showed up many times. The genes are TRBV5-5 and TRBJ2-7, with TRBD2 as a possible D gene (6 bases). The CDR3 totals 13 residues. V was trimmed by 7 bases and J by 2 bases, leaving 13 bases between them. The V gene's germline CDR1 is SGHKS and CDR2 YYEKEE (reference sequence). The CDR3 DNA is TGTGCCAGCCGCGACGGGGGAACCTACGAGCAGTACTTC. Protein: CASRDGGTYEQYF.

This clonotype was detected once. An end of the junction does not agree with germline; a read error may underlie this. In DNA form, the CDR3 reads TGTGTCAGCAGCGGTCGGGACAGGGCCTTTAACTATGGCTACACCTTC. It yields the protein CVSSGRDRAFNYGYTF. This rearrangement joins TRBV9 to TRBJ1-2, with 9 bases that match TRBD1. From germline, CDR1 is SGDLS and CDR2 YYNGEE. CDR3 length equals 16 residues.

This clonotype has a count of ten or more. This CDR3 is CASSTPTGRGETQYF. CDR3 nucleotides: TGTGCCAGTAGTACCCCGACAGGGAGGGGAGAGACCCAGTACTTC. The chain couples TRBV19 to TRBJ2-5; either TRBD1 or TRBD2 may supply D (7 bases each). Germline CDR1 and CDR2: LNHDA and SQIVND (reference sequence). This CDR3 contains 15 residues. V lost 4 bases, J lost 4 bases, and 16 bases lay in between.

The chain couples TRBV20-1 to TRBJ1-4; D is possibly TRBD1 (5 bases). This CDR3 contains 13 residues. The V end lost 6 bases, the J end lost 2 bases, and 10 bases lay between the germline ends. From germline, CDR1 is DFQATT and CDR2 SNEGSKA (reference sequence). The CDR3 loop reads CSAPGPTNEKLFF. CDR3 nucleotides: TGCAGTGCCCCGGGACCCACTAATGAAAAACTGTTTTTT.

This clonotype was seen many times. The CDR3 DNA reads as TGCAGTGCTAGAAGTTGGACACCTACTTACAATGAGCAGTTCTTC. This gives the protein CSARSWTPTYNEQFF. This chain uses TRBV20-1 with TRBJ2-1; weak D call: TRBD1 (5 bases). Trimming pared 2 bases from V and 4 bases from J, leaving 15 bases between. Germline CDR1 is DFQATT and CDR2 is SNEGSKA (reference sequence). The CDR3 length is 15 residues.

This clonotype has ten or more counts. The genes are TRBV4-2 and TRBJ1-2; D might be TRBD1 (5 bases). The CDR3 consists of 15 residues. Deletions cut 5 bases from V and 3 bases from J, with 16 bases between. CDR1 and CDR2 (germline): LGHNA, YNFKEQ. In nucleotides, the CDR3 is TGTGCCAGCAGCGGAGCTCGGGGGAAGGACTATGGCTACACCTTC. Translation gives CASSGARGKDYGYTF.

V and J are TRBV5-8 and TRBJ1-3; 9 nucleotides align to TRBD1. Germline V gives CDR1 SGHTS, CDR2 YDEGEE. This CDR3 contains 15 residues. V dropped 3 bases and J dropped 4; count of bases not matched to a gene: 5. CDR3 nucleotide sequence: TGTGCCAGCAGCTATGGGACAGGGCCAGGAAACACCATATATTTT. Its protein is CASSYGTGPGNTIYF.

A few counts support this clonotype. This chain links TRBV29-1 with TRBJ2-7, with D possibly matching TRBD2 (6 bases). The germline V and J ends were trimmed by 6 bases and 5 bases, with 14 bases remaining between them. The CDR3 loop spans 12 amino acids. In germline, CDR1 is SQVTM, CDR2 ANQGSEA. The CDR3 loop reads CSVRPGGHEQYF. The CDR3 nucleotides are TGCAGCGTCCGTCCCGGGGGACACGAGCAGTACTTC.

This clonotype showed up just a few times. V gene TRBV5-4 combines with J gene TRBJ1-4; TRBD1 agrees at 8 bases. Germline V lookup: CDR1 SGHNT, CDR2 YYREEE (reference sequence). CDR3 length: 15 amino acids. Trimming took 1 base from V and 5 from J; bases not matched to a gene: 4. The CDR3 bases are TGTGCCAGCAGCTTGAAGGACAGGGAGAATGAAAAACTGTTTTTT. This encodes CASSLKDRENEKLFF. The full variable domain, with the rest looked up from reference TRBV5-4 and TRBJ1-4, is ETGVTQSPTHLIKTRGQQVTLRCSSQSGHNTVSWYQQALGQGPQFIFQYYREEENGRGNFPPRFSGLQFPNYSSELNVNALELDDSALYLCASSLKDRENEKLFFGSGTQLSVL.

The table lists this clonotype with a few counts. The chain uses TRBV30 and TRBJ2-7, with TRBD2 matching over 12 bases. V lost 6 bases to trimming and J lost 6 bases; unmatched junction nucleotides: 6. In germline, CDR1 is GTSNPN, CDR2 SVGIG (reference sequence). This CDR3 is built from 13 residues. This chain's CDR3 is CACEGLAGSEQYF. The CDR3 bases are TGTGCCTGCGAAGGACTAGCGGGAAGCGAGCAGTACTTC.

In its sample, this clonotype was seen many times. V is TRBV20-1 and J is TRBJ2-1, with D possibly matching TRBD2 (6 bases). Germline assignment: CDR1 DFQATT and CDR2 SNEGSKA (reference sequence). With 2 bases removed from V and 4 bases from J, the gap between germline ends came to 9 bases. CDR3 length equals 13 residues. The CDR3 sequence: CSARTGEYNEQFF. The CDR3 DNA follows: TGCAGTGCTAGAACGGGGGAATACAATGAGCAGTTCTTC.

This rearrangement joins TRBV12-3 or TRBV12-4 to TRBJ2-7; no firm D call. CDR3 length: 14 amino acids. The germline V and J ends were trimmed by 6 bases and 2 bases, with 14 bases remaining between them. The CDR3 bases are TGTGCCAGCAGCGGAATGTGGGTACCCTACGAGCAGTACTTC. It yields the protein CASSGMWVPYEQYF.